This T cell receptor beta chain was captured by sequencing in a study of CD8 T cells in Susac syndrome. RNA was extracted with the RNeasy kit, and a quantity of roughly 0.45 to 1 ug was reverse transcribed using random hexamers. One entry per CDR3 protein results from TCRdb running MiXCR on the immunoSEQ multiplex PCR reads. The sample consists of some 110,000 distinct CDR3 sequences, 85% to 95% of them appearing once. The CDR3 covers 16 residues. V gave up 0 bases and J gave up 2 bases, with 13 bases separating them. The V gene's germline CDR1 is SGDLS and CDR2 YYNGEE. Study-level results: Acknowledgment was made by the study that its TCR sequencing and HLA analysis involved a relatively small number of individuals.

From blood CD8+ and CD4+ T cells, the TCR beta chain was sequenced. In contrast to the negatively isolated CD8+ and CD4+ T cells, TEMRA cells were FACS-enriched. Comment on this clonotype: Its antigen is undetermined.

The chain is built from TRBV9 and TRBJ2-3, with D unresolved. This TCR was recovered from a human donor with multiple sclerosis. Sequenced material: CD8+ T cells from PBMCs. In DNA, the CDR3 is TGTGCCAGCAGCGTAGAGGCCCAAGGTCTCACAGATACGCAGTATTTT. Its protein is CASSVEAQGLTDTQYF.